The 13 T cell receptor beta chains below all came from one sample that was sequenced in a study of T-cell memory formation after mild COVID-19. MiXCR, applied by TCRdb to the 5' RACE reads, yields one record per CDR3 protein. Altogether fewer than 140,000 distinct CDR3 sequences are present, around an eighth being singletons, with the ten largest covering more than 25%. What was sequenced was PBMCs or a T cell subset sorted from them (not recorded which). The receptors stem from an adult woman who had mild COVID-19 (a few samples of this study predate the infection). Cell type and time point are not known.

Many counts were recorded for this clonotype. J is TRBJ2-7 and V is TRBV20-1; weak D call: TRBD1 (6 bases). The V and J ends lost 0 bases and 3 bases respectively, with 15 bases between them. CDR1 and CDR2 (germline): DFQATT, SNEGSKA (reference sequence). The CDR3 is 15 residues long. CDR3 nucleotide sequence: TGCAGTGCTAGAGATTTGAACAGGGAACTCTACGAGCAGTACTTC. It is translated as CSARDLNRELYEQYF.

At least ten counts were recorded for this clonotype. This chain joins TRBV9 and TRBJ2-7, with 7 bases that match TRBD1. J was trimmed by 2 bases and V by 2 bases; bases with no gene match: 4. Germline loops: CDR1 SGDLS, CDR2 YYNGEE. The CDR3 sequence is 14 residues long. The CDR3 nucleotides read TGTGCCAGCAGCGTTGGGACAGCCACCTACGAGCAGTACTTC. This codes for CASSVGTATYEQYF.

CDR3 sequence reads: CASSMGGHNEQFF. CDR3 nucleotide sequence: TGTGCCAGCAGTATGGGGGGGCACAATGAGCAGTTCTTC. The chain recombines TRBV12-3 or TRBV12-4 with TRBJ2-1; maybe TRBD2 (7 bases). Trimming cost V 5 bases and J 5 bases, with 10 bases left between them. This CDR3 comprises 13 residues.

This clonotype occurred many times. The V call is TRBV20-1, the J call TRBJ1-5; D gene ambiguous. V gave up 4 bases and J gave up 4 bases, with 14 bases separating them. The CDR3 extends over 14 amino acids. CDR1 and CDR2 (germline): DFQATT, SNEGSKA (reference sequence). The CDR3 loop is CSATDGRENQPQHF. The CDR3 DNA reads TGCAGTGCTACAGACGGCAGAGAAAATCAGCCCCAGCATTTT.

This clonotype showed up just a few times. This chain connects TRBV7-9 to TRBJ2-5; unclear D gene. CDR1 and CDR2 from the germline V gene are SEHNR and FQNEAQ (reference sequence). Trimming shortened V by 3 bases and J by 4 bases, and 12 bases separated the two germline ends. The CDR3 covers 14 residues. The CDR3 region is CASSLTLGIETQYF. As DNA, the CDR3 is TGTGCCAGCAGCTTGACCTTGGGGATAGAGACCCAGTACTTC.

This clonotype came up many times. This chain connects TRBV7-6 to TRBJ1-1; 7 nucleotides align to TRBD1. J gave up 3 bases and V 0 bases, and 1 base lay outside the gene matches. The germline CDR1 and CDR2 sequences are SGHVS and FNYEAQ. The CDR3 runs 14 residues. CDR3 DNA sequence: TGTGCCAGCAGCTTAGCCAGGGGGGACACTGAAGCTTTCTTT. Translated: CASSLARGDTEAFF. Complete variable domain (other parts from reference TRBV7-6 and TRBJ1-1): GAGVSQSPRYKVTKRGQDVALRCDPISGHVSLYWYRQALGQGPEFLTYFNYEAQQDKSGLPNDRFSAERPEGSISTLTIQRTEQRDSAMYRCASSLARGDTEAFFGQGTRLTVV.

The gene calls are TRBV7-8 and TRBJ2-5; D assignment may be TRBD1 or TRBD2 (5 bases each). Germline V gene lookup returns CDR1 SGHVS and CDR2 FQNEAQ. The V gene lost 7 bases and the J gene lost 0 bases, with 24 bases spanning the gap. The CDR3 runs to 18 residues. CDR3 DNA: TGTGCCAGCACCCAACCCGGGGACGGCGTCGCGTACCAAGAGACCCAGTACTTC. This codes for CASTQPGDGVAYQETQYF.

This chain joins TRBV24-1 and TRBJ2-1, with TRBD2 identical over 12 bases. The CDR3 consists of 18 residues. V lost 7 bases to trimming and J lost 9 bases; unmatched junction nucleotides: 18. Germline-derived CDR1 and CDR2 are KGHDR and SFDVKD. The DNA for the CDR3 is TGTGCCACCAGCTCCGGGACTAGCGGGTTAGGCTTATTAAGTGAGCAGTTCTTC. Its protein is CATSSGTSGLGLLSEQFF.

This clonotype has just a few counts. The chain is built from TRBV12-3 or TRBV12-4 and TRBJ2-7; D perhaps matches TRBD1 (5 bases). This CDR3 contains 14 residues. The ends were cut back, 8 bases at V and 0 bases at J, with 14 bases in the middle. CDR3 in DNA: TGTGCCAGCTCCCTAGGGGTTATCTCCTACGAGCAGTACTTC. It codes for CASSLGVISYEQYF.

The V and J genes are TRBV7-9 and TRBJ2-7, with 10 bases identical to TRBD1. The CDR3 is 15 amino acids. Germline trimming cut 5 bases from V and 3 bases from J; bases unmatched to any gene: 7. CDR1 and CDR2 from the germline V gene are SEHNR and FQNEAQ (reference sequence). CDR3 nucleotides: TGTGCCAGCAGCCATACGGGACAGGGGCGCTACGAGCAGTACTTC. Translated: CASSHTGQGRYEQYF. Drawing the rest from reference TRBV7-9 and TRBJ2-7, the complete variable domain is DTGVSQNPRHKITKRGQNVTFRCDPISEHNRLYWYRQTLGQGPEFLTYFQNEAQLEKSRLLSDRFSAERPKGSFSTLEIQRTEQGDSAMYLCASSHTGQGRYEQYFGPGTRLTVT.

V is TRBV7-8 and J is TRBJ2-3; possible D gene TRBD2, 6 bases. This CDR3 contains 16 residues. Germline CDR1 reads SGHVS; CDR2 reads FQNEAQ. V lost 8 bases and J 2 bases, leaving 20 bases between the germline ends. In nucleotides, the CDR3 is TGTGCCAGCGCCCCAGGAGCTAGCGCTTACACAGATACGCAGTATTTT. As protein: CASAPGASAYTDTQYF.

This clonotype has only a few counts. J is TRBJ1-2 and V is TRBV7-9, with 7 bases identical to TRBD1. The CDR3 covers 14 residues. V lost 4 bases, J lost 8 bases, and 10 bases stayed unmatched. The germline V gene encodes CDR1 SEHNR and CDR2 FQNEAQ (reference sequence). The CDR3 region has the DNA TGTGCCAGCAGCTCCCATGACAGGGTGCGGGGCTACACCTTC. Translated, it gives CASSSHDRVRGYTF.

In its sample, this clonotype was seen a few times. In DNA form, the CDR3 reads TGCAGTGCTAGGGGACCTTTAGGCTCCTACGAGCAGTACTTC. It codes for CSARGPLGSYEQYF. The chain links TRBV20-1 to TRBJ2-7; D may be TRBD1 or TRBD2 (5 bases each). Trimming stripped 3 bases from V and 0 bases from J, with 12 bases between. Germline V gene sequence: CDR1 DFQATT, CDR2 SNEGSKA (reference sequence). The CDR3 is made up of 14 amino acids.